The 6 T cell receptor beta chains given below trace back to one sample, sequenced in a study of T cell responses to AZD1222 COVID-19 vaccine. Assay: immunoSEQ multiplex PCR; the TCRdb copy retains only in-frame clones and omits some. Here the sample spans about 140,000 clones, roughly 90% being singletons. Source: peripheral blood, taken 28 days after the second AZD1222 dose. The receptors were gathered from an adult who received the AZD1222 COVID-19 vaccine.

This clone was recorded once. This chain uses TRBV2 with TRBJ1-5; D remains unclear. Trimming cost V 7 bases and J 0 bases, with 13 bases left between them. Germline V gene lookup returns CDR1 SNHLY and CDR2 FYNNEI. CDR3 size: 15 residues. The CDR3: CASNSRANSNQPQHF. The CDR3 DNA is TGTGCCAGCAACTCCAGAGCTAATAGCAATCAGCCCCAGCATTTT.

The chain uses TRBV2 and TRBJ1-6; 8 bases agree with TRBD1. The CDR3 loop spans 17 amino acids. V was clipped by 5 bases and J by 0 bases; unmatched bases: 6. Germline CDR1 reads SNHLY; CDR2 reads FYNNEI. The DNA for the CDR3 is TGTGCCAGCAGTAGGACAGGGAGATACTCCTATAATTCACCCCTCCACTTT. Its translation: CASSRTGRYSYNSPLHF. Using reference TRBV2 and TRBJ1-6 for the parts outside the CDR3, the full variable domain is EPEVTQTPSHQVTQMGQEVILRCVPISNHLYFYWYRQILGQKVEFLVSFYNNEISEKSEIFDDQFSVERPDGSNFTLKIRSTKLEDSAMYFCASSRTGRYSYNSPLHFGNGTRLTVT.

J is TRBJ1-5 and V is TRBV28; D gene ambiguous. The germline V gene encodes CDR1 MDHEN and CDR2 SYDVKM. The V and J ends lost 5 bases and 4 bases respectively, with 18 bases between them. This CDR3 contains 16 residues. Written as DNA, the CDR3 is TGTGCCAGCAGTCCCTTTTCCGGGAGACTTAATCAGCCCCAGCATTTT. Its protein is CASSPFSGRLNQPQHF.

The rearrangement uses TRBV5-1 and TRBJ1-1, with D possibly matching TRBD1 (5 bases). The CDR3 length is 15 residues. The germline CDR1 and CDR2 sequences are SGHRS and YFSETQ. The ends were cut back, 2 bases at V and 4 bases at J, with 15 bases in the middle. The CDR3 here is CASSLSGKEGTEAFF. The DNA for the CDR3 is TGCGCCAGCAGCTTATCAGGGAAGGAGGGCACTGAAGCTTTCTTT.

The chain recombines TRBV7-6 with TRBJ1-5; 7 bases map to TRBD1. Losses at the gene ends were 5 bases for V and 4 bases for J; bases not matched to a gene: 8. Looked up from germline, CDR1 is SGHVS and CDR2 is FNYEAQ. The CDR3 runs to 15 residues. CDR3 in amino acids: CASSQRQGGNQPQHF. In nucleotides, the CDR3 is TGTGCCAGCAGCCAGAGGCAGGGGGGGAATCAGCCCCAGCATTTT.

This sequence joins TRBV6-5 and TRBJ1-5; the D gene is possibly TRBD1 (6 bases). Per germline, CDR1 MNHEY and CDR2 SVGAGI. This CDR3 is 14 amino acids long. Trimming took off 6 bases at V and 3 bases at J, with 12 bases between the two ends. The CDR3 region is CASRAGGNNQPQHF. The CDR3 DNA reads TGTGCCAGCAGAGCGGGGGGCAACAATCAGCCCCAGCATTTT.